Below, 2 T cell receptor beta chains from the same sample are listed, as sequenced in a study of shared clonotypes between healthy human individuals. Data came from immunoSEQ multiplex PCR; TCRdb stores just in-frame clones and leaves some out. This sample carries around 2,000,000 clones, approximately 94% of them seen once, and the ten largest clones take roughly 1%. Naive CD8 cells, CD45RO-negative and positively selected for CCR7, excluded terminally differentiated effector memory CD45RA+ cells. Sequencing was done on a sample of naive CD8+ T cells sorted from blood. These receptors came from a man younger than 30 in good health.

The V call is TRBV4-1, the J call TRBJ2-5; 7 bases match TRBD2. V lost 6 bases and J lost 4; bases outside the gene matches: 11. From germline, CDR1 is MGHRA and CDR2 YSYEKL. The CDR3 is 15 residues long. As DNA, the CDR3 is TGCGCCAGCAGACCCGCTCCGAGCGGGATAGAGACCCAGTACTTC. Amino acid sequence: CASRPAPSGIETQYF.

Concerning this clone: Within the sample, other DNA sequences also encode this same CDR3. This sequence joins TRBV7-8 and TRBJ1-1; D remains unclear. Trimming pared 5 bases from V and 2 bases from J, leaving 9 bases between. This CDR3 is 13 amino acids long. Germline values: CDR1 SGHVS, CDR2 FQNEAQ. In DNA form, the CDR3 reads TGTGCCAGCAGCCCCGGAGGTAACACTGAAGCTTTCTTT. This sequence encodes CASSPGGNTEAFF.